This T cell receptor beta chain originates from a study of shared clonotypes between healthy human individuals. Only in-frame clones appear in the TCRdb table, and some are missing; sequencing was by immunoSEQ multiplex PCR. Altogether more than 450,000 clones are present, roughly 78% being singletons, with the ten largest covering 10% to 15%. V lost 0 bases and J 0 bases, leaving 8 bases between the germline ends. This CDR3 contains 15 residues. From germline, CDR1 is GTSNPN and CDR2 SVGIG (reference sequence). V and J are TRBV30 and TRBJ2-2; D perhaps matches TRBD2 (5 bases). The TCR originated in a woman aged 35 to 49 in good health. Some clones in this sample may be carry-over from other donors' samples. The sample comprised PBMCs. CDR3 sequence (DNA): TGTGCCTGGAGTGTAGGACTGACGAACACCGGGGAGCTGTTTTTT. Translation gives CAWSVGLTNTGELFF. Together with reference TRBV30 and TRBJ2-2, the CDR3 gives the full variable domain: SQTIHQWPATLVQPVGSPLSLECTVEGTSNPNLYWYRQAAGRGLQLLFYSVGIGQISSEVPQNLSASRPQDRQFILSSKKLLLSDSGFYLCAWSVGLTNTGELFFGEGSRLTVL.